This TCR beta chain was recorded in a study of patients and donors after allogeneic stem cell transplantation. The germline gives CDR1 MNHNS, CDR2 SASEGT. The CDR3 covers 17 residues. V lost 3 bases, J lost 1 base, and 11 bases stayed unmatched. TCRdb itself ran the RT-PCR reads through MiXCR, one entry per CDR3 protein. The sample records 150,000 to 200,000 distinct CDR3 sequences, roughly 24% being singletons. The sequencing sample was made of blood, either unsorted or a sorted T cell fraction (not recorded which). The chain has TRBV6-1 and TRBJ1-1; 7 bases align to TRBD1. The TCR comes from a human donor who was either an allogeneic HSCT recipient or a stem cell or donor lymphocyte infusion donor (not recorded which). It is not recorded whose cells these are; they may come from a transplant donor. CDR3: CASSDGINRGQNTEAFF. The CDR3 DNA is TGTGCCAGCAGTGATGGTATAAACAGGGGACAGAACACTGAAGCTTTCTTT.